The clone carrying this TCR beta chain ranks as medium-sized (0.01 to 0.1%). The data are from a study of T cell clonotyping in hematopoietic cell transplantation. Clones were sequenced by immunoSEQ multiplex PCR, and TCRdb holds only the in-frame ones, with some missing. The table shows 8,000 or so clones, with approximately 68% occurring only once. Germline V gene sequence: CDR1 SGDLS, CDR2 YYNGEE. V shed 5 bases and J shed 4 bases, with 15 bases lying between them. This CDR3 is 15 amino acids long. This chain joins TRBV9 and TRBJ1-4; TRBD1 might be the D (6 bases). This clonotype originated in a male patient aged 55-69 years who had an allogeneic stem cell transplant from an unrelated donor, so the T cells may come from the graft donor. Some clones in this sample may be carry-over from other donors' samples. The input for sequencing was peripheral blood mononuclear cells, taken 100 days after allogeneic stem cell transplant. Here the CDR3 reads CASSEGGASNEKLFF. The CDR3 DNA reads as TGTGCCAGCAGTGAGGGGGGGGCAAGTAATGAAAAACTGTTTTTT.